The 12 T cell receptor beta chains below all came from one sample that was sequenced in a study of T cells after yellow fever vaccination. One entry per CDR3 protein, called by TCRdb with MiXCR from the 5' RACE reads. The sample consists of approximately 610,000 distinct CDR3 sequences, 17% of them appearing once. Source: PBMCs, taken around 5 days after the first yellow fever vaccination. The receptors shown here come from a man between 18 and 29 years old who received the YFV17D yellow fever vaccine.

This clonotype was detected a few times. The genes are TRBV4-1 and TRBJ2-1, with 10 bases aligning to TRBD1. The ends lost 10 bases at V and 6 bases at J; junction bases unmatched: 12. There are 15 residues in the CDR3. Germline CDR1 MGHRA, CDR2 YSYEKL. CDR3 in amino acids: CATSGRDRGFNEQFF. The CDR3 DNA reads as TGCGCCACCTCTGGTCGGGACAGGGGATTCAATGAGCAGTTCTTC.

This clonotype was found a few times. The J gene is TRBJ1-6, the V gene TRBV7-9; 8 nucleotides line up with TRBD1. Germline V gene data show CDR1 as SEHNR and CDR2 as FQNEAQ (reference sequence). J lost 8 bases, V lost 5 bases, and 2 bases had no gene match. The CDR3 runs 13 residues. CDR3 DNA: TGTGCCAGCAGCCCGACAGGGGATTCACCCCTCCACTTT. It codes for CASSPTGDSPLHF.

The sample holds many counts of this clonotype. The J gene is TRBJ2-7, the V gene TRBV5-1; 9 nucleotides align to TRBD2. Per germline, CDR1 SGHRS and CDR2 YFSETQ. This CDR3 has 14 amino acids. Trimming cost V 5 bases and J 10 bases; bases outside gene matches: 13. The CDR3 reads CASRTASGVLHQYF. The DNA for the CDR3 is TGCGCCAGCAGAACGGCTAGCGGGGTACTCCACCAGTACTTC.

This clonotype was observed a single time. The rearrangement links TRBV7-9 to TRBJ2-5; D might be TRBD1 (6 bases). Trimming removed 2 bases at V and 1 base at J, with 14 bases between. The CDR3 covers 16 residues. Germline CDR1 and CDR2: SEHNR and FQNEAQ (reference sequence). The CDR3 is CASSLRGQLFQETQYF. The CDR3 DNA sequence: TGTGCCAGCAGCTTAAGGGGACAATTATTCCAAGAGACCCAGTACTTC.

There are a few counts of this clonotype. This chain uses TRBV4-2 with TRBJ1-1; 9 nucleotides align to TRBD1. CDR1 and CDR2 (germline): LGHNA, YNFKEQ. V was clipped by 1 base and J by 5 bases; unmatched bases: 5. The CDR3 has 15 amino acids. The CDR3 reads CASSQGQGEKTEAFF. The CDR3, as DNA: TGTGCCAGCAGCCAAGGACAGGGGGAGAAAACTGAAGCTTTCTTT.

The chain employs TRBV13 and TRBJ2-7; 8 positions agree with TRBD2. The CDR3 is 14 residues long. Germline V lookup: CDR1 PRHDT, CDR2 FYEKMQ (reference sequence). The V gene end was trimmed by 5 bases and the J gene end by 0 bases; junction bases not matched to a gene: 3. CDR3 nucleotide sequence: TGTGCCAGCAGCCCCCGGGGGGGCTCCTACGAGCAGTACTTC. Its translation: CASSPRGGSYEQYF.

The rearrangement joins TRBV18 to TRBJ1-6, with D tentatively TRBD1 (5 bases). This CDR3 region has 16 residues. V was shortened by 5 bases and J by 14 bases, with 25 bases between the two germline ends. CDR1 is KGHSH and CDR2 is LQKENI in the germline V gene. This chain's CDR3 is CASSSLAGTTVGALHF. For the CDR3, the DNA is TGTGCCAGCTCATCCCTGGCGGGGACCACCGTTGGGGCCCTCCACTTT.

This clonotype was observed a few times. V gene TRBV6-1 combines with J gene TRBJ2-1, with D unclear. CDR1 and CDR2 (germline): MNHNS, SASEGT. CDR3 size: 14 residues. V was pared by 8 bases and J by 5 bases, with 16 bases between. The CDR3 reads CASGRDPGHNEQFF. The CDR3 nucleotides are TGTGCCAGCGGTCGAGACCCAGGACACAATGAGCAGTTCTTC.

In its sample, this clonotype was seen a few times. This chain uses TRBV7-6 with TRBJ2-2; D not certain. The CDR3 covers 15 residues. Germline assignment: CDR1 SGHVS and CDR2 FNYEAQ. V gave up 5 bases and J gave up 3 bases, with 13 bases separating them. Here the CDR3 DNA reads TGTGCCAGCAGCGCTCGTCTCCGTGACACCGGGGAGCTGTTTTTT. Amino acids: CASSARLRDTGELFF.

The chain employs TRBV12-3 or TRBV12-4 and TRBJ1-2; unclear D gene. The CDR3 runs 14 residues. V was shortened by 4 bases and J by 2 bases, with 11 bases between the two germline ends. Here the CDR3 reads CASSSATQNYGYTF. The CDR3, as DNA: TGTGCCAGCAGTTCCGCGACGCAGAACTATGGCTACACCTTC.

This clonotype has a count of ten or more. This chain joins TRBV7-2 and TRBJ1-4; TRBD1 matches at 10 bases. The length of the CDR3 is 14 residues. The junction had 4 bases not matched to a gene; V was cut back by 6 bases and J by 6 bases. Germline-derived CDR1 and CDR2 are SGHTA and FQGNSA. CDR3 nucleotides: TGTGCCAGCAGACGGACAGGGGGATATGAAAAACTGTTTTTT. This translates into CASRRTGGYEKLFF.

This clonotype turned up a few times. The rearrangement joins TRBV7-2 to TRBJ2-4; 10 nucleotides line up with TRBD1. The germline CDR1 and CDR2 sequences are SGHTA and FQGNSA. The junction had 3 bases not matched to a gene; V was cut back by 3 bases and J by 7 bases. CDR3 length equals 14 residues. For the CDR3, the DNA is TGTGCCAGCAGCTTCCGGACAGGGGGGAACATTCAGTACTTC. Its protein is CASSFRTGGNIQYF.